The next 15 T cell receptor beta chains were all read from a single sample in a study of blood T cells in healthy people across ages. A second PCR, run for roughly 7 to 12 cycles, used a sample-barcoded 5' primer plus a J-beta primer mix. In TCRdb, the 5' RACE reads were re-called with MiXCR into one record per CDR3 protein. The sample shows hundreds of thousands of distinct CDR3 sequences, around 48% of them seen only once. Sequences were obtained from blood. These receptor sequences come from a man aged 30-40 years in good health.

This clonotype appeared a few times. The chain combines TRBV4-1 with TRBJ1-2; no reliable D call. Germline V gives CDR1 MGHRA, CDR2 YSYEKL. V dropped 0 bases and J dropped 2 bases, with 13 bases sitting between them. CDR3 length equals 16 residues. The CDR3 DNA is TGCGCCAGCAGCCAAGAAATGGGAACAATGAACTATGGCTACACCTTC. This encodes CASSQEMGTMNYGYTF.

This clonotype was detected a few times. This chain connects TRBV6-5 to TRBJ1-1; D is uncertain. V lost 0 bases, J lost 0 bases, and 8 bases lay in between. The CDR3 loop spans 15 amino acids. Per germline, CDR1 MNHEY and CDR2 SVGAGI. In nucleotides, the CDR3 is TGTGCCAGCAGTTACTCGTTTCCAGTGAACACTGAAGCTTTCTTT. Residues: CASSYSFPVNTEAFF.

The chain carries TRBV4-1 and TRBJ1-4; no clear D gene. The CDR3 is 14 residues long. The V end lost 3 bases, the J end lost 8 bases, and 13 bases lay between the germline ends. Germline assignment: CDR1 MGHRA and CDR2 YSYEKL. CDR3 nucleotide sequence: TGCGCCAGCAGCCAGGAGTTTACGGTGGAAAAACTGTTTTTT. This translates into CASSQEFTVEKLFF.

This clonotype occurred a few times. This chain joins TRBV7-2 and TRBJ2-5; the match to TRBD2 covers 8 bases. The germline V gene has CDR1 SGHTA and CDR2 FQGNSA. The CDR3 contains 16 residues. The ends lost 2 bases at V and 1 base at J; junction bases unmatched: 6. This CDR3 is CASSLYLAGGQETQYF. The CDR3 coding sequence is TGTGCCAGCAGCTTATATCTAGCGGGTGGCCAAGAGACCCAGTACTTC.

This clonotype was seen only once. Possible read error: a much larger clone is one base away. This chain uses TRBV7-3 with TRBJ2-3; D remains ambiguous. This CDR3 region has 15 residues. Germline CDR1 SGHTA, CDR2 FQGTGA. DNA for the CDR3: TGTGCCAGCAGCTTAAATTCAGTCGACACAGATATGCAGTATTTT. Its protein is CASSLNSVDTDMQYF.

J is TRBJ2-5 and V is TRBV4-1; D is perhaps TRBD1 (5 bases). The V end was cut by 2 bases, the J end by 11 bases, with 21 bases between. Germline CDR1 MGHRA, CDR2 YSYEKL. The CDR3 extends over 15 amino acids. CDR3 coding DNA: TGCGCCAGCAGCCAAACACAGGAAACCTACAATGAGCAGTACTTC. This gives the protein CASSQTQETYNEQYF.

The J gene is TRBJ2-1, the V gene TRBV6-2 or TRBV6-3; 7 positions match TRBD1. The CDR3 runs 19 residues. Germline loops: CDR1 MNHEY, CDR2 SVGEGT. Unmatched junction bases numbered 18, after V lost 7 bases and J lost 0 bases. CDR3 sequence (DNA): TGTGCCAGCAACTATCGGGACAGATTAATGCTAAGCTCCTACAATGAGCAGTTCTTC. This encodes CASNYRDRLMLSSYNEQFF.

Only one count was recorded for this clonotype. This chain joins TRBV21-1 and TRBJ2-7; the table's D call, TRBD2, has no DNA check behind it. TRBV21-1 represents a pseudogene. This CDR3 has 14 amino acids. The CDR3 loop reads CASLRRGGPNEQYF. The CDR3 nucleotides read TGTGCCAGCCTACGGAGGGGAGGGCCGAACGAGCAGTACTTC.

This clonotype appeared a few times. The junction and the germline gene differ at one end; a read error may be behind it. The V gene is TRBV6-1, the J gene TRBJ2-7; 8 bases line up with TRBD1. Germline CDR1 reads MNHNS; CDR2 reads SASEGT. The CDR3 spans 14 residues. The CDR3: CASTMTGATYGQYF. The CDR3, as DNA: TGTGCCAGCACTATGACAGGGGCCACCTACGGGCAGTACTTC.

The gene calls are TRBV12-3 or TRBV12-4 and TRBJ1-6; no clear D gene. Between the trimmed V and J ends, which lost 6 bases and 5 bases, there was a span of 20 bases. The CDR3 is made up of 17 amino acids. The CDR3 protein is CASSRDGYSAHNSPLHF. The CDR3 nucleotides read TGTGCCAGCAGCCGAGATGGGTACTCTGCGCATAATTCACCCCTCCACTTT.

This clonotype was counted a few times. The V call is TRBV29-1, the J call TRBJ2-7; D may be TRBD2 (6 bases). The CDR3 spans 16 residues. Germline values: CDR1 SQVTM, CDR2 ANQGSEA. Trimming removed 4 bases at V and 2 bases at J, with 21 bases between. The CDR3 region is CSVAEPPGGLTYEQYF. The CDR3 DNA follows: TGCAGCGTTGCAGAACCCCCCGGGGGTCTAACCTACGAGCAGTACTTC.

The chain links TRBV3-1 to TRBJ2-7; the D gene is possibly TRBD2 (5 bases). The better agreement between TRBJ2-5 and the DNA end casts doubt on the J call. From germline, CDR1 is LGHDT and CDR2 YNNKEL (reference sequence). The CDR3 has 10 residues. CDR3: CASSGGTQYF. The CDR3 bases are TGTGCCAGCAGCGGAGGGACCCAGTACTTC.

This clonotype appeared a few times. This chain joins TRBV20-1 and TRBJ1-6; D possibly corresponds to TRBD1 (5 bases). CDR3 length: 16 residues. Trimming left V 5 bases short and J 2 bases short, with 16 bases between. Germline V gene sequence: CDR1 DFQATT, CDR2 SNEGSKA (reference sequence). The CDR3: CSAGPEGDPYNSPLHF. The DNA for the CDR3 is TGCAGTGCTGGCCCCGAAGGGGACCCCTATAATTCACCCCTCCACTTT.

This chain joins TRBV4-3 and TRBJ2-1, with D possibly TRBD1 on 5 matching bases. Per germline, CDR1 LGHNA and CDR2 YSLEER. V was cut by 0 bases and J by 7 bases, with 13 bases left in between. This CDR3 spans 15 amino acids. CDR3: CASSQEYNPGNEQFF. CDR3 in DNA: TGCGCCAGCAGCCAAGAATACAACCCAGGGAATGAGCAGTTCTTC.

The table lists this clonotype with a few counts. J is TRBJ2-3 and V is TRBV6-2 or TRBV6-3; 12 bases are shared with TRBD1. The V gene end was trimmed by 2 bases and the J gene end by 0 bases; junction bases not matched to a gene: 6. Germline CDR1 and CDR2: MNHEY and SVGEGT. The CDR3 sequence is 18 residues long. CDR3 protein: CASSYGGTGGLSTDTQYF. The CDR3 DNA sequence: TGTGCCAGCAGTTACGGTGGGACAGGGGGCCTTAGCACAGATACGCAGTATTTT.